This TCR beta chain was obtained from a study of cytomegalovirus exposure and HLA in healthy donors. Overall study: Early on, a data release was issued that held about 85 million unique TCRs from HLA-typed donors. Study-wide results and limits: Looking again later, the authors saw that most CMV-associated TCR beta chains seemed HLA-restricted.

As regards this clone: Antigen unknown.

PCR amplification relied on 60 Vbeta primers (plus 13 Jbeta primers). The method was immunoSEQ multiplex PCR; TCRdb's version includes in-frame clones alone and lacks a portion of them. This sample yields fewer than 200,000 clones, of which roughly 80% are seen a single time; about 2.5% belongs to the top ten. Sequencing was performed on PBMCs. This receptor was taken from a male donor in good health and CMV-seronegative.

The CDR3 sequence: CAWGQGADQPQHF. CDR3 sequence (DNA): TGTGCCTGGGGACAGGGGGCTGATCAGCCCCAGCATTTT. The gene calls are TRBV30 and TRBJ1-5, with 11 positions matching TRBD1. The CDR3 sequence is 13 residues long. Germline V CDR1 and CDR2: GTSNPN, SVGIG (reference sequence). J was trimmed by 5 bases and V by 5 bases; bases with no gene match: 2. Combining the CDR3 with reference TRBV30 and TRBJ1-5 gives the whole variable domain SQTIHQWPATLVQPVGSPLSLECTVEGTSNPNLYWYRQAAGRGLQLLFYSVGIGQISSEVPQNLSASRPQDRQFILSSKKLLLSDSGFYLCAWGQGADQPQHFGDGTRLSIL.